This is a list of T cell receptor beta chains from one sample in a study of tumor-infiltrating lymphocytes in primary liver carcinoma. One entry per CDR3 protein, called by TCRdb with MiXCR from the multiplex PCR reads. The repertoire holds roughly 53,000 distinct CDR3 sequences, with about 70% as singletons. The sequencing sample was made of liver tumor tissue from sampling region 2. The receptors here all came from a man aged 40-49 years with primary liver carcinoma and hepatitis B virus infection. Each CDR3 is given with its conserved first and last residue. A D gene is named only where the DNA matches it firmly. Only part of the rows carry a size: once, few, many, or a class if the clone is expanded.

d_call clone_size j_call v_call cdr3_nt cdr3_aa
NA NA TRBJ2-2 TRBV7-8 TGTGCCAACAGCCTAAAGATAGGGCGGACGAACACCGGGGAGCTGTTTTTT CANSLKIGRTNTGELFF
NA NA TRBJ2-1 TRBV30 TGTGCCTGGAGCCCTGTCCATGAGCAGCTCTTC CAWSPVHEQLF
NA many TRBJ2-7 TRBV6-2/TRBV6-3 TGTGCCAGCCGAGATCTCTACGAGCAGTACTTC CASRDLYEQYF
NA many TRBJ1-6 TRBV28 TGTGCCAGCAGTTTTAAGTGGCCCCTCCACTTT CASSFKWPLHF
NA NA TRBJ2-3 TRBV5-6 TGTGCCAGCAGTAGGTTAGCGATTGCGTTAGATACGCAGTATTTT CASSRLAIALDTQYF
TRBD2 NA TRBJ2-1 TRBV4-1 TGCGTCAGCAGCCAACGACTAGCGGAGGGTGACAATGAGCAGTTCTTC CVSSQRLAEGDNEQFF
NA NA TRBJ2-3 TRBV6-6 TGTGCCAACAGTTGGGAGCGAGATACACAGTATTTT CANSWERDTQYF
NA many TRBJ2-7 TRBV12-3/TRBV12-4 TGTGCCAGCAGCATGGACCCGAGCTCCTACGAGCAGTACTTC CASSMDPSSYEQYF
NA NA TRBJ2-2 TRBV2 TGTGCCAGCAGTGGGACAGAGTCCTCCGGGGAACTGTTTTTT CASSGTESSGELFF
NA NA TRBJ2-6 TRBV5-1 TGCGCCGACGGCCTGACGACAGTTTCTGGGGCCAACGTCCTGACTTTC CADGLTTVSGANVLTF
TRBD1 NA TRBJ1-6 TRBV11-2 TGTGCCAGCAGCTTGATCGGACAGGGAAATTCAACCATCCATTTT CASSLIGQGNSTIHF
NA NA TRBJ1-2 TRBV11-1 TGTGCCAGCAGTCTCTCGGGCAACTGCGGCTACACCTTC CASSLSGNCGYTF
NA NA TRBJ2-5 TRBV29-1 TGCACCGTAGGACAGCGGATTAAAGAGACCCAGTACTTC CTVGQRIKETQYF
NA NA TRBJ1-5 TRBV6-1 TGCGCCAGCTGCAGGTGGGGAGGTCAGCCCCAGCATTTT CASCRWGGQPQHF
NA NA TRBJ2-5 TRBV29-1 TGCAGCGTTGAAGATCGCCAAGGGGTGGGGACCCAGTACTTC CSVEDRQGVGTQYF
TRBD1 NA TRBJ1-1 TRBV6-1 TGTGCCAGCTGTACAGGGGGGACGGACACTGGAGCTTTCTTT CASCTGGTDTGAFF
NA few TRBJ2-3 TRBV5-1 TGCGCCAGCGGCTTAGGTCTTAGCACAGATACGCAGTATTTT CASGLGLSTDTQYF
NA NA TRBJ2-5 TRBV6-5 TGTGCCAGCAGGTCGACTAGGGGGGTCCAAGAGACCCGGTACTTC CASRSTRGVQETRYF
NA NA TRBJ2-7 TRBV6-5 TGTGCCAGCAGTTACTTAAAATTGCGTCAGGTCTACGAGCAGTACTTC CASSYLKLRQVYEQYF
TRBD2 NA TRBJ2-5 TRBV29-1 TGCAGCGTTGTATTTTTCGGCGGACTAGTGCAACGAGAGACCCAGCACTTC CSVVFFGGLVQRETQHF
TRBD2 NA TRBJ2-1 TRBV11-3 TGTGCCAGCAGCTTAGATCTCTATGCGGGAGGGGTGCGAGCGAATGAGCAGTTCTTC CASSLDLYAGGVRANEQFF
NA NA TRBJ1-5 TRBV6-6 TGTGTCAGCAGTAACCGGGACATGGGGAATCAGCCCCAGCATTTT CVSSNRDMGNQPQHF
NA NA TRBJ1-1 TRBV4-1 TGCGCCAGCAGCCAGACGGTGGACACTGGAGCTTTCTTT CASSQTVDTGAFF
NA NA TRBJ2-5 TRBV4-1 TGCGTCAGCAGCCAAGATAGGAACGGCCAAGAGACCCAGTACTTC CVSSQDRNGQETQYF
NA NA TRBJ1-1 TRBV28 TGTGCCACTCACAGCCGGGGGTTGAACGCTGAAGCTTTCTTT CATHSRGLNAEAFF
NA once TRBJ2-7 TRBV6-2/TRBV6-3 TGTGCCAACAGCTACAATACGTACGAACAGTACTTC CANSYNTYEQYF
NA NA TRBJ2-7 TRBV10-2 NA CASSKSSGYACEQYF
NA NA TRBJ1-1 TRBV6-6 TGTGCCAGCAGTTACATCGGACGGGGCGGCACTGAAGCTTTCTTT CASSYIGRGGTEAFF
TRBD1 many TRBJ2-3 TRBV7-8 TGTGCCAGCAGCCACTGGGACAGGGGGACTTCCCCCACAGATACGCAGTATTTT CASSHWDRGTSPTDTQYF
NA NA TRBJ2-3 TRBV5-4 TGTACCAGCAGCATAGGGGGAGGCTCACCGAATACGCAGTATTTT CTSSIGGGSPNTQYF
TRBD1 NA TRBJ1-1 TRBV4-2 TGTGTCAGCAGCCAAGATAAGGGGGCGGCTGAAACTTTCTTT CVSSQDKGAAETFF
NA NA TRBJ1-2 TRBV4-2 TGTGCCAGCAGTCCTTTACTGGGCGGCTACACCTTC CASSPLLGGYTF
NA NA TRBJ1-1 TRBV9 TGTGCCAGCAGCGTAGGGTCACAGGGGAACACTGAAGCTTTCTTT CASSVGSQGNTEAFF
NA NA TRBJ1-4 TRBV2 TGTGCCAGCAGGGGCACAACAAATAATGAAAAACTGTTTTTT CASRGTTNNEKLFF
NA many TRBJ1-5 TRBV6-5 TGTGCCAGCAAGGAGACAGGAGATCAGCCCCAGCATTTT CASKETGDQPQHF
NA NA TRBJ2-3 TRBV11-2 TGTGCCAGCAGCCCCGACGACCCCCTGCAGATAACGAGAAGCACAGGTACGCAGTATTTT CASSPDDPLQITRSTGTQYF
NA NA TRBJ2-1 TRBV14 TGTGCCAGCAGCCGGTTCCATAATGAGCAGTTCTTC CASSRFHNEQFF
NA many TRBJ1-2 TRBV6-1 TGTGCCAGCAGTGTGAAGCAAGCTGTCTATGGCTACACCTTC CASSVKQAVYGYTF
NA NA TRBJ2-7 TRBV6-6 TGTGCCAGTAGCCGATCACAGGGACACGAGCAATACTTC CASSRSQGHEQYF
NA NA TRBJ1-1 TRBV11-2 TGTGCCAACAGCCGGATGGGGGGACTGGGGTTCGGCACTGAAGCTTTCTTT CANSRMGGLGFGTEAFF
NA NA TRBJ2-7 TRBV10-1 TGCACCAGCAGTGGGGCTGGCCCATGTTACGAGCAGTACTTC CTSSGAGPCYEQYF
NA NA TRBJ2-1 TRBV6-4 TGTGCCAGCAGTGCCTCGAGCGGGTTCCATGAGCAGTTCTTC CASSASSGFHEQFF
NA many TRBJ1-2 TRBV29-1 TGCAGCGTTGATGCGAAGGGGACGGGCTATGGCTACACCTTC CSVDAKGTGYGYTF
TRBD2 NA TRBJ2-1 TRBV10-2 TGCGCCAGCAGTGGAACTAGCGACTACAATGAGCAGTTCTTC CASSGTSDYNEQFF
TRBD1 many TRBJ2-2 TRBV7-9 TGTGCCAGCAGCTCTCAGACAGGGCCCGGGGAGCTGTTTTTT CASSSQTGPGELFF
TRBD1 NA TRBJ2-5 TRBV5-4 TGTATCAGCAGCTCCCGGGACAGGGGAGAGACCCAGTACTTC CISSSRDRGETQYF
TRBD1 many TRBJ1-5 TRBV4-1 TGCGCCAGCAGCCAAAACACGGACAGGGTCGGCCAGCCCCAGCATTTT CASSQNTDRVGQPQHF
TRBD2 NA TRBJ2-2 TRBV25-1 TGTACCAGGAAAGGACTAGCGGGAGGGAACACCGGGGAGCTGTTTTTT CTRKGLAGGNTGELFF
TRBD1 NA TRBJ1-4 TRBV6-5 TGTATCAGCAGTTACAGGACAGGGCCAGATGAAAAACTGTTTTTT CISSYRTGPDEKLFF
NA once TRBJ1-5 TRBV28 TGTACCAGCAGTTTTACCTCAAGGGCAGGGGCGTACCAGCCCCGGCATTTT CTSSFTSRAGAYQPRHF
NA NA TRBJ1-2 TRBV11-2 TGTGCCAGTAGAGAGAGGGACATCACTTATGGCAACACCTTC CASRERDITYGNTF
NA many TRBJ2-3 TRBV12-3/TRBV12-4 TGTGCCAGCAGTCCCTTTCAGGCCGGAGATACGCAGTATTTT CASSPFQAGDTQYF
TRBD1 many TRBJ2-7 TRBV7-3 TGTGCCAGCAGCCTCGGTGGGGACAGGGGAGAGCAGTACTTC CASSLGGDRGEQYF
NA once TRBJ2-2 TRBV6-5 TGTGCCAGCAATTACCTGGGGCTGCCGAACACCGGGGAGCTGTTTTTT CASNYLGLPNTGELFF
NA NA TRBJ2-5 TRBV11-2 TGTACCAGCAGCCCAACGGGGATATTATTGTCCCAGTACTTC CTSSPTGILLSQYF
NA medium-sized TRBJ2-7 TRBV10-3 TGTGCCATCAGCCGAGATGACTCAGCGCAGTACTTC CAISRDDSAQYF
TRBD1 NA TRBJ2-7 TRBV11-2 TGTGCTAGCAGCTTAGAGCAGGGGGTCGAGCAGTACTTC CASSLEQGVEQYF
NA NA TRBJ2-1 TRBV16 TGTGCCAGCAGCCAAGTATCGGGAAAGGTAGATGAGCAGTTCTTC CASSQVSGKVDEQFF
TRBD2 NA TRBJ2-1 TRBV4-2 TGTGCCGGCAGGCCAGCCGGGACTAGCGTCAATGAGCAATTCTTC CAGRPAGTSVNEQFF